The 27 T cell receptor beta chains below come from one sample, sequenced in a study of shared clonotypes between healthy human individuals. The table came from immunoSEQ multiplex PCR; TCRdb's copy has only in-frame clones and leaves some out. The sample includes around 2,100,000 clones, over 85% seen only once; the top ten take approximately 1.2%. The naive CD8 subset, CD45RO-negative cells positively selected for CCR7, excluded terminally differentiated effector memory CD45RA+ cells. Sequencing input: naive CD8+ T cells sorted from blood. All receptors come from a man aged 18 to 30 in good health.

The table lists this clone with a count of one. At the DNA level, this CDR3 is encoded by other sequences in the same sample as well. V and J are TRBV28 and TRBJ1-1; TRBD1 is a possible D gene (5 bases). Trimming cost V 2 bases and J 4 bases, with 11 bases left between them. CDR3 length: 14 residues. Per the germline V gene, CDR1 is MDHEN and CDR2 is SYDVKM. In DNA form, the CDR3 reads TGTGCCAGCAGTTTACGTGGGGGTGGCACTGAAGCTTTCTTT. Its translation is CASSLRGGGTEAFF.

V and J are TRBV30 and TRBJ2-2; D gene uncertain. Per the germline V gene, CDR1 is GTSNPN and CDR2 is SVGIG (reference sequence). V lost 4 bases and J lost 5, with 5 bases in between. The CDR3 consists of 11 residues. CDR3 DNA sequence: TGTGCCTGGACGAGAACCGGGGAGCTGTTTTTT. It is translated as CAWTRTGELFF.

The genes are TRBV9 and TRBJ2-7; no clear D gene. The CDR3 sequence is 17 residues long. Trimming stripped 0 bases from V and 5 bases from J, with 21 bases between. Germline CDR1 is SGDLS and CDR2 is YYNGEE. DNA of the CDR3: TGTGCCAGCAGCGTAGGGATTTTTACCTCACCTGGGGACGAGCAGTACTTC. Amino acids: CASSVGIFTSPGDEQYF.

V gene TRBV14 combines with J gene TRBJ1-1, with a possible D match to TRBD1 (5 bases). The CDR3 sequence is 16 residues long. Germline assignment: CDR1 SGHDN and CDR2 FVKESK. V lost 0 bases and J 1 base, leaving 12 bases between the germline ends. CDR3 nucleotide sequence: TGTGCCAGCAGCCAAGATCCCAGGGAAAAGAACACTGAAGCTTTCTTT. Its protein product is CASSQDPREKNTEAFF.

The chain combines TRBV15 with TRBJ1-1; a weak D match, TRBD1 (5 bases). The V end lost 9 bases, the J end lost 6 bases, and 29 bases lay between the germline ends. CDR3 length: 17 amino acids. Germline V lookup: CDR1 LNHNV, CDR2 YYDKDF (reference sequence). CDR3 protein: CATGGDQDAKGAAEAFF. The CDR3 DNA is TGTGCCACGGGAGGGGACCAAGATGCAAAAGGGGCCGCTGAAGCTTTCTTT.

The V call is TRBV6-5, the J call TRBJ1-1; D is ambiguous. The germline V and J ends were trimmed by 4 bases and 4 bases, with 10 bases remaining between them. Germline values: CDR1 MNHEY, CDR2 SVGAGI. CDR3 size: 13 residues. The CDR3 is CASSWRHATEAFF. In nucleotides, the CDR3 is TGTGCCAGCAGTTGGCGACATGCCACTGAAGCTTTCTTT.

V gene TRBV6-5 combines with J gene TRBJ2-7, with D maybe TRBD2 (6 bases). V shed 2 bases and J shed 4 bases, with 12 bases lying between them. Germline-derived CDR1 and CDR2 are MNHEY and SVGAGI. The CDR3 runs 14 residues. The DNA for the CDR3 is TGTGCCAGCAGTTACGCGGAGGGGCTGTACGAGCAGTACTTC. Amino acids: CASSYAEGLYEQYF.

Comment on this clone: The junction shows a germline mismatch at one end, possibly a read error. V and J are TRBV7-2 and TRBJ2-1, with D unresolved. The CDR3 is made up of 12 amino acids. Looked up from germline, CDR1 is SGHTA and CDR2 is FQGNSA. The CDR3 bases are TGTGCCAGCAGCTTACCTTACAGTGAGCAGTTCTTC. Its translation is CASSLPYSEQFF.

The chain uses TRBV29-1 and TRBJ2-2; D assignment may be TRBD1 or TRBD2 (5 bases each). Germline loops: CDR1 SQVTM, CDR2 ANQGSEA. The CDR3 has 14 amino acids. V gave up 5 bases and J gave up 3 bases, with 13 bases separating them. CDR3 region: CSVPGTGHTGELFF. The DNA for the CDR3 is TGCAGCGTTCCTGGGACGGGGCACACCGGGGAGCTGTTTTTT.

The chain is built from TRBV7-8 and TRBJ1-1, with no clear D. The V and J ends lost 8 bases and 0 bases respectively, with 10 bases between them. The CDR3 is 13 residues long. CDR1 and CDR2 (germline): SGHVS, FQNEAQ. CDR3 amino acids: CASGLTMNTEAFF. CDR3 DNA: TGTGCCAGCGGACTCACGATGAACACTGAAGCTTTCTTT.

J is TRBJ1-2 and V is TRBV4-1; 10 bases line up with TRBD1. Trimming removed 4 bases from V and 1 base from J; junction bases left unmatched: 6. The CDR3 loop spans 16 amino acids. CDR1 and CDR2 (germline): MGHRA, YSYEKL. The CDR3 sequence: CASSPAGTGDNYGYTF. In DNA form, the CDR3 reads TGCGCCAGCAGCCCGGCAGGGACAGGGGATAACTATGGCTACACCTTC.

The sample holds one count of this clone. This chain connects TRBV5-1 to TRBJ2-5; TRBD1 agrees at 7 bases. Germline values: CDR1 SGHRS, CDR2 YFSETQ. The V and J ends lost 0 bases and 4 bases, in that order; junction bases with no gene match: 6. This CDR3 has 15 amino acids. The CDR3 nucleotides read TGCGCCAGCAGCTTGGTCGGGGCAGGGGGAGAGACCCAGTACTTC. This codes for CASSLVGAGGETQYF.

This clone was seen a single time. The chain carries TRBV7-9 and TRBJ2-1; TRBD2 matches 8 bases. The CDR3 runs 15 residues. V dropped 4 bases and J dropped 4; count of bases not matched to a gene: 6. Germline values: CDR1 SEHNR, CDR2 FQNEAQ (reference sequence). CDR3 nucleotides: TGTGCCAGCAGCTACCCTCAGCGGGGGTACAATGAGCAGTTCTTC. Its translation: CASSYPQRGYNEQFF.

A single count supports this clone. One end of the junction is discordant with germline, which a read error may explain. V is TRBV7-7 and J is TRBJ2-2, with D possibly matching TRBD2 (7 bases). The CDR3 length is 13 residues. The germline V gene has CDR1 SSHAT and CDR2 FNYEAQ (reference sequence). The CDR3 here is CASTPGEGGELFF. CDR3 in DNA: TGTGCTAGCACCCCAGGGGAGGGCGGGGAGCTGTTTTTT.

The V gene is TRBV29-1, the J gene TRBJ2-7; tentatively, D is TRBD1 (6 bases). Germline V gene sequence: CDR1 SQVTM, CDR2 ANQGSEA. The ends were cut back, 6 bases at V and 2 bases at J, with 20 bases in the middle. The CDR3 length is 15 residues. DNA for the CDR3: TGCAGCGTCATTCCGCCGGGACAAACCCCCTACGAGCAGTACTTC. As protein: CSVIPPGQTPYEQYF.

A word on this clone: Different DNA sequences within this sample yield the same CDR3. The CDR3 spells CASSPNYNEQFF. The CDR3, as DNA: TGTGCCAGCAGTCCAAACTACAATGAGCAGTTCTTC. The chain recombines TRBV27 with TRBJ2-1; no definite D call. The CDR3 totals 12 residues. The V end lost 5 bases, the J end lost 3 bases, and 5 bases lay between the germline ends. CDR1 and CDR2 from the germline V gene are MNHEY and SMNVEV (reference sequence).

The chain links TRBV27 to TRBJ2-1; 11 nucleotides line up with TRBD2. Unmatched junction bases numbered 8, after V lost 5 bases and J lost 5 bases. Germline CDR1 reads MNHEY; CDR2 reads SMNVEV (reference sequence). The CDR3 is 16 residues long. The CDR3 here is CASSGSTSGGNNEQFF. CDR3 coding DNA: TGTGCCAGCAGTGGATCTACTAGCGGGGGAAACAATGAGCAGTTCTTC.

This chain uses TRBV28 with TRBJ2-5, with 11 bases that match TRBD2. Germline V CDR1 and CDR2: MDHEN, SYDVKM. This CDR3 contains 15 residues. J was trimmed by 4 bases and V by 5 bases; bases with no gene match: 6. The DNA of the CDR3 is TGTGCCAGCAGTAGATTAGCGGGGGGGTTAGAGACCCAGTACTTC. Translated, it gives CASSRLAGGLETQYF.

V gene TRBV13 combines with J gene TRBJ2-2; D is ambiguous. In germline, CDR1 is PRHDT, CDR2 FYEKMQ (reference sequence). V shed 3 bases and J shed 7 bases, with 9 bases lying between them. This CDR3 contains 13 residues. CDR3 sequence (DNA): TGTGCCAGCAGCTTCATGACTGGCGGGGAGCTGTTTTTT. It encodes CASSFMTGGELFF.

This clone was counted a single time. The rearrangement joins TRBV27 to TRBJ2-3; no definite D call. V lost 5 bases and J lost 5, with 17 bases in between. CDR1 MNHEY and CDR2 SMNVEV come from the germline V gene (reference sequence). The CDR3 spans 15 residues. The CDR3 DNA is TGTGCCAGCAGTCCCCTAGGGCCACTGGGAGATACGCAGTATTTT. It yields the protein CASSPLGPLGDTQYF.

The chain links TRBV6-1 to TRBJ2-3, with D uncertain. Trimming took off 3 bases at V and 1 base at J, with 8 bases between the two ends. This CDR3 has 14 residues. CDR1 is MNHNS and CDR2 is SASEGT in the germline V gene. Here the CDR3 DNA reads TGTGCCAGCAGTGATGAAACCCGCACAGATACGCAGTATTTT. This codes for CASSDETRTDTQYF.

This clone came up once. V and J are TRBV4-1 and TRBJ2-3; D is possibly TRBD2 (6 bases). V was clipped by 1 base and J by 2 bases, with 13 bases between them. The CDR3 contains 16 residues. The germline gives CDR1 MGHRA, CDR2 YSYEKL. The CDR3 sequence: CASSQVLGRNTDTQYF. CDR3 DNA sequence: TGCGCCAGCAGCCAAGTTTTAGGGAGGAACACAGATACGCAGTATTTT.

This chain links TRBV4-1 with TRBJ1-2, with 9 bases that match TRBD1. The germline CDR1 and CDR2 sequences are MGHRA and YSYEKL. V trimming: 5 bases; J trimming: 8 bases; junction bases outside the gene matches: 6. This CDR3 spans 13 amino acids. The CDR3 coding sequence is TGCGCCAGCAGCTCCGGGACAGGGACCGGCTACACCTTC. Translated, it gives CASSSGTGTGYTF.

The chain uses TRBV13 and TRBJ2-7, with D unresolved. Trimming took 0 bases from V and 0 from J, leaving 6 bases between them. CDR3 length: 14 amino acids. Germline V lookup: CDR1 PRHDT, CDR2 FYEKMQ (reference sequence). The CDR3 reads CASSLGLPSYEQYF. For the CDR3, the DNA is TGTGCCAGCAGCTTAGGACTTCCCTCCTACGAGCAGTACTTC.

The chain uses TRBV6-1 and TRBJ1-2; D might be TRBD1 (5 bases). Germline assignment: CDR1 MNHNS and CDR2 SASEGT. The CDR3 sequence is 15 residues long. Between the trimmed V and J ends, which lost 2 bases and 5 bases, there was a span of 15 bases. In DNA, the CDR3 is TGTGCCAGCAGTGAATGGGACGGTTACAGTTATGGCTACACCTTC. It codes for CASSEWDGYSYGYTF.

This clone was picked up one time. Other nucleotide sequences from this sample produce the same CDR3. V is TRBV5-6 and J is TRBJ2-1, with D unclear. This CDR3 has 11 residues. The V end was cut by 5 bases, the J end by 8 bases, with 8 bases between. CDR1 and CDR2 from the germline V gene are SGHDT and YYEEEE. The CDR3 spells CASSLFDEQFF. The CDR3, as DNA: TGTGCCAGCAGTCTCTTCGATGAGCAGTTCTTC.

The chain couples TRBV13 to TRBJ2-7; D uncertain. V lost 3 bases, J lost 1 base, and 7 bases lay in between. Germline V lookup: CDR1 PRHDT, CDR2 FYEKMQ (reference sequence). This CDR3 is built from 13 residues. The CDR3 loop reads CASSLTLSYEQYF. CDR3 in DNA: TGTGCCAGCAGCTTGACCCTATCCTACGAGCAGTACTTC.